What follows are 14 T cell receptor beta chains derived from one specimen sequenced in a study of blood T cell repertoires in COVID-19 (dated by TCRdb to the early 2020s). The library came from the immunoSEQ multiplex PCR assay. This is the immuneACCESS table as TCRdb keeps it, with only in-frame sequences that have V and J called. A part of the clones is gone; compared with another copy, unresolved V genes explain less than half, and the rest is unexplained. For this sample there are fewer than 250,000 clones; less than 80% appear just once. Together, the top ten hold under 15% of the sample. The sequencing input was peripheral blood. These receptors came from a woman aged 45-60 years with acute or convalescent COVID-19.

J is TRBJ1-4 and V is TRBV6-5; D unclear. The germline V gene encodes CDR1 MNHEY and CDR2 SVGAGI. This CDR3 is built from 15 residues. The germline V and J ends were trimmed by 6 bases and 6 bases, with 17 bases remaining between them. The CDR3 region has the DNA TGTGCCAGCAGGGCAATTGGAGGGTTGGATGAAAAACTGTTTTTT. It specifies CASRAIGGLDEKLFF.

The V and J genes are TRBV5-5 and TRBJ1-1; no firm D call. CDR3 length: 14 residues. CDR1 is SGHKS, CDR2 YYEKEE, per germline (reference sequence). With 1 base removed from V and 5 bases from J, the gap between germline ends came to 12 bases. The CDR3 DNA reads as TGTGCCAGCAGCTTGTTGCGGGCCGGGACTGAAGCTTTCTTT. Protein: CASSLLRAGTEAFF.

This chain joins TRBV2 and TRBJ2-3; TRBD2 agrees at 7 bases. The CDR3 is 13 residues long. Germline loops: CDR1 SNHLY, CDR2 FYNNEI. V lost 6 bases and J lost 6; bases outside the gene matches: 6. As DNA, the CDR3 is TGTGCCAGCAGGCGGGACGGGAGGGATACGCAGTATTTT. Translating it yields CASRRDGRDTQYF.

The chain recombines TRBV24-1 with TRBJ2-1; weak D call: TRBD2 (6 bases). The length of the CDR3 is 18 residues. Trimming took 4 bases from V and 0 from J, leaving 18 bases between them. The V gene's germline CDR1 is KGHDR and CDR2 SFDVKD. CDR3 DNA: TGTGCCACCAGTGACTCCCGACTAGGCTCGACCTCCTACAATGAGCAGTTCTTC. It translates to CATSDSRLGSTSYNEQFF.

This clone was seen a single time. The rearrangement links TRBV24-1 to TRBJ2-2; D ambiguous. V shed 5 bases and J shed 0 bases, with 12 bases lying between them. Germline V gives CDR1 KGHDR, CDR2 SFDVKD. This CDR3 has 16 amino acids. CDR3 DNA: TGTGCCACCAGTGGCGCCCGGTTCGCGAACACCGGGGAGCTGTTTTTT. Translation gives CATSGARFANTGELFF.

This chain connects TRBV5-6 to TRBJ1-2, with D possibly TRBD1 on 5 matching bases. CDR3 size: 13 residues. V shed 4 bases and J shed 8 bases, with 15 bases lying between them. The germline gives CDR1 SGHDT, CDR2 YYEEEE. In DNA form, the CDR3 reads TGTGCCAGCAGCCTCCGCGGGGCAAGAGGCTACACCTTC. As protein: CASSLRGARGYTF.

V gene TRBV6-2 or TRBV6-3 combines with J gene TRBJ2-7; 8 bases are shared with TRBD1. From germline, CDR1 is MNHEY and CDR2 SVGEGT. The CDR3 is 16 amino acids. V was clipped by 4 bases and J by 1 base; unmatched bases: 9. The DNA of the CDR3 is TGTGCCAGCAGTTCTCATAGGACAGGGCAGTCCTACGAGCAGTACTTC. Its translation is CASSSHRTGQSYEQYF.

The CDR3 is CASSLGGLGNTIYF. CDR3 nucleotide sequence: TGTGCCAGCAGCTTAGGAGGGCTGGGAAACACCATATATTTT. The V call is TRBV7-8, the J call TRBJ1-3; D ambiguous. The length of the CDR3 is 14 residues. With 1 base removed from V and 4 bases from J, the gap between germline ends came to 8 bases. Germline V gene lookup returns CDR1 SGHVS and CDR2 FQNEAQ.

The chain links TRBV21-1 to TRBJ2-3; the table's D call TRBD2 went unverified against the DNA. TRBV21-1 is a recognized pseudogene. The CDR3 extends over 15 amino acids. The CDR3 DNA follows: TGTGCCAGCTCCTGGTCGGGAGGCCGGGTAGATACGCAGTATTTT. Amino acids: CASSWSGGRVDTQYF.

This chain joins TRBV24-1 and TRBJ2-7, with D possibly TRBD2 on 6 matching bases. The CDR3 has 14 amino acids. From germline, CDR1 is KGHDR and CDR2 SFDVKD. V lost 9 bases to trimming and J lost 3 bases, with 17 bases between them. The CDR3 nucleotides are TGTGCCACCGCCCAGGGAGGAGGCAACTACGAGCAGTACTTC. Translation: CATAQGGGNYEQYF.

This sequence joins TRBV19 and TRBJ2-3; 8 bases are a match to TRBD1. CDR3 length equals 14 residues. V lost 4 bases to trimming and J lost 4 bases; unmatched junction nucleotides: 4. The germline CDR1 and CDR2 sequences are LNHDA and SQIVND (reference sequence). The CDR3 reads CASSRTGPPDTQYF. CDR3 sequence (DNA): TGTGCCAGTAGTAGGACAGGGCCCCCAGATACGCAGTATTTT.

This chain joins TRBV6-1 and TRBJ1-2, with 9 bases that match TRBD1. The CDR3 sequence is 17 residues long. Germline assignment: CDR1 MNHNS and CDR2 SASEGT. V trimming: 3 bases; J trimming: 3 bases; junction bases outside the gene matches: 11. CDR3 sequence (DNA): TGTGCCAGCAGTGAGTCCAGAGGGACAGGGATTTACTATGGCTACACCTTC. Its protein product is CASSESRGTGIYYGYTF.

This clone was counted a few times. This chain uses TRBV10-2 with TRBJ1-1; D ambiguous. This CDR3 is 15 amino acids long. V lost 2 bases, J lost 3 bases, and 13 bases lay in between. From germline, CDR1 is WSHSY and CDR2 SAAADI. CDR3 DNA sequence: TGCGCCAGCAGTGAGAACAAAGTGGTGGACACTGAAGCTTTCTTT. Its translation: CASSENKVVDTEAFF.

The genes are TRBV2 and TRBJ1-6; the D gene is possibly TRBD1 (5 bases). CDR3 length equals 14 residues. V lost 5 bases to trimming and J lost 9 bases, with 14 bases between them. Per germline, CDR1 SNHLY and CDR2 FYNNEI. In nucleotides, the CDR3 is TGTGCCAGCAGTCGACAGTGGGGGGGTTCACCCCTCCACTTT. Its translation is CASSRQWGGSPLHF.